This TCR beta chain was captured by sequencing in a study of blood T cell repertoires in COVID-19. Looking at the study overall: Samples taken during acute and convalescent COVID-19 were collected in the United States, Italy and Spain. PBMCs, B-cell-depleted T cells, or T cells provided the cDNA or gDNA that made up the material.

Trimming cost V 2 bases and J 5 bases, with 9 bases left between them. The CDR3 runs 13 residues. Original processing notes: Quantification of nucleated cells was approximated via reference gene primer amplification. Sequencing used immunoSEQ multiplex PCR; TCRdb keeps in-frame clones, though not all of them. D and trimming come from the DNA, and the V and J calls and clone size come from that table. The table lists some 89,000 clones, about 85% of them singletons. The chain links TRBV12-3 or TRBV12-4 to TRBJ1-2; D is unresolved. The specimen sequenced was peripheral blood. The TCR comes from a man aged 55 to 70 with acute or convalescent COVID-19. CDR3 sequence: CASSLRHGYGYTF. Written as DNA, the CDR3 is TGTGCCAGCAGTTTAAGACACGGTTATGGCTACACCTTC.